This T cell receptor (beta chain) is drawn from a study of cytotoxic CD8 clonotypes in ibrutinib-treated CLL. Study results and limitations: Clonality rose at ibrutinib response and fell back toward baseline at progression.

Around 2.2 micrograms of genomic DNA came from cryopreserved PBMCs for TCR beta libraries. Points on this clone: The antigen remains unidentified.

The method was immunoSEQ multiplex PCR; TCRdb's version includes in-frame clones alone and lacks a portion of them. Among some 23,000 clones listed, roughly 69% were seen once. V dropped 4 bases and J dropped 6 bases, with 25 bases sitting between them. Germline V gene data show CDR1 as SGHRS and CDR2 as YFSETQ. This CDR3 has 17 residues. The clonotype originates from a human donor with chronic lymphocytic leukemia. The gene calls are TRBV5-1 and TRBJ1-2, with a tentative D call TRBD1 (5 bases). Specimen: PBMCs, collected at disease progression, from a patient treated with ibrutinib. This CDR3 reads CASSPGAYTRQSDGYTF. In DNA form, the CDR3 reads TGCGCCAGCAGCCCTGGGGCCTATACACGTCAGTCGGATGGCTACACCTTC.